What follows are 18 T cell receptor beta chains derived from one specimen sequenced in a study of a mutant IDH1 vaccine in newly diagnosed glioma. Sequenced by immunoSEQ multiplex PCR; TCRdb stores in-frame clones only, minus some. Among under 35,000 clones listed, more than 85% were seen once. As to time point: baseline, week 1 (first vaccination visit). The treatment: pre-vaccination baseline after standard-of-care therapy. The sample consisted of PBMCs, taken from a glioma patient treated with radiotherapy, temozolomide or both. The receptors were sampled from a woman in her thirties or forties with glioma.

This clone was recorded once. The chain has TRBV6-5 and TRBJ1-2, with 7 bases that match TRBD1. Germline-derived CDR1 and CDR2 are MNHEY and SVGAGI. V shed 0 bases and J 4 bases; nucleotides not matched to a gene: 5. The CDR3 length is 15 residues. The CDR3 is CASSYSRQGSYGYTF. Written as DNA, the CDR3 is TGTGCCAGCAGTTACTCGAGACAGGGTAGCTATGGCTACACCTTC.

This clone was seen a few times. The chain employs TRBV4-1 and TRBJ1-3, with 9 positions matching TRBD1. V gave up 3 bases and J gave up 5 bases; unmatched junction bases: 5. The CDR3 runs 15 residues. Germline lookup yields CDR1 MGHRA and CDR2 YSYEKL. CDR3 region: CASSQGGQGRNTIYF. The CDR3 DNA sequence: TGCGCCAGCAGCCAGGGGGGACAGGGCAGAAACACCATATATTTT.

The chain is built from TRBV30 and TRBJ1-5; weak D call: TRBD1 (5 bases). CDR1 GTSNPN and CDR2 SVGIG come from the germline V gene (reference sequence). The CDR3 runs 13 residues. The germline V and J ends were trimmed by 2 bases and 5 bases, with 10 bases remaining between them. CDR3 in DNA: TGTGCCTGGAGTCTAGGGGTACATCAGCCCCAGCATTTT. This gives the protein CAWSLGVHQPQHF. Drawing the rest from reference TRBV30 and TRBJ1-5, the complete variable domain is SQTIHQWPATLVQPVGSPLSLECTVEGTSNPNLYWYRQAAGRGLQLLFYSVGIGQISSEVPQNLSASRPQDRQFILSSKKLLLSDSGFYLCAWSLGVHQPQHFGDGTRLSIL.

The chain uses TRBV9 and TRBJ1-2; 7 nucleotides align to TRBD1. Germline V gene lookup returns CDR1 SGDLS and CDR2 YYNGEE. There are 16 residues in the CDR3. The ends lost 3 bases at V and 0 bases at J; junction bases unmatched: 8. CDR3: CASSAQDREANYGYTF. CDR3 sequence (DNA): TGTGCCAGCAGCGCTCAAGACAGGGAAGCTAACTATGGCTACACCTTC.

J is TRBJ1-4 and V is TRBV6-5; D is uncertain. Trimming pared 6 bases from V and 1 base from J, leaving 9 bases between. Germline CDR1 MNHEY, CDR2 SVGAGI. This CDR3 comprises 14 residues. The CDR3 DNA is TGTGCCAGCAGCAAACACCTAACTAATGAAAAACTGTTTTTT. It yields the protein CASSKHLTNEKLFF.

The gene calls are TRBV9 and TRBJ2-5; the D gene is possibly TRBD2 (5 bases). The ends were cut back, 4 bases at V and 2 bases at J, with 9 bases in the middle. Germline V gene lookup returns CDR1 SGDLS and CDR2 YYNGEE. The CDR3 runs to 13 residues. The CDR3 spells CASSPGIQETQYF. Here the CDR3 DNA reads TGTGCCAGCAGCCCCGGGATTCAAGAGACCCAGTACTTC.

The chain has TRBV10-3 and TRBJ2-7, with a possible D match to TRBD1 (6 bases). The germline V gene has CDR1 ENHRY and CDR2 SYGVKD. The CDR3 has 14 residues. V lost 1 base and J 1 base, leaving 8 bases between the germline ends. Here the CDR3 reads CAISEYRASYEQYF. The CDR3 bases are TGTGCCATCAGTGAGTACAGGGCTTCCTACGAGCAGTACTTC.

The chain carries TRBV5-1 and TRBJ1-4; 8 nucleotides match TRBD1. Germline CDR1 and CDR2: SGHRS and YFSETQ. The CDR3 length is 13 residues. V shed 7 bases and J 7 bases; nucleotides not matched to a gene: 6. CDR3 coding DNA: TGCGCCAGCGCCGGGACAGGTCTTGAAAAACTGTTTTTT. Translated: CASAGTGLEKLFF.

The rearrangement links TRBV18 to TRBJ2-2, with unresolved D. Germline V lookup: CDR1 KGHSH, CDR2 LQKENI. The V end was cut by 3 bases, the J end by 7 bases, with 15 bases between. CDR3 length: 15 residues. CDR3 sequence (DNA): TGTGCCAGCTCACCCGAGGCTCTTCGCGGCGGGGAGCTGTTTTTT. Its protein is CASSPEALRGGELFF.

The chain combines TRBV5-4 with TRBJ2-2, with D possibly being TRBD2 (6 bases). This CDR3 contains 15 residues. V lost 3 bases, J lost 0 bases, and 9 bases lay in between. Germline CDR1 is SGHNT and CDR2 is YYREEE (reference sequence). The CDR3 region is CASSWGGANTGELFF. The CDR3 DNA reads as TGTGCCAGCAGCTGGGGCGGGGCGAACACCGGGGAGCTGTTTTTT.

The chain uses TRBV27 and TRBJ1-1; TRBD1 matches at 9 bases. J was trimmed by 0 bases and V by 5 bases; bases with no gene match: 4. Germline V gene sequence: CDR1 MNHEY, CDR2 SMNVEV (reference sequence). This CDR3 has 15 residues. CDR3 region: CASSTGQGMNTEAFF. The CDR3 region has the DNA TGTGCCAGCAGTACCGGACAGGGGATGAACACTGAAGCTTTCTTT.

V is TRBV30 and J is TRBJ1-2; the D gene is possibly TRBD1 (5 bases). Germline loops: CDR1 GTSNPN, CDR2 SVGIG (reference sequence). CDR3 length: 13 residues. Trimming removed 2 bases at V and 7 bases at J, with 14 bases between. CDR3 amino acids: CAWSPGPGGGYTF. CDR3 coding DNA: TGTGCCTGGAGTCCCGGGCCGGGGGGTGGCTACACCTTC.

This rearrangement joins TRBV2 to TRBJ2-5; 7 bases map to TRBD2. After removal of 8 bases from V and 2 bases from J, the junction contained 5 bases not matched to a gene. Germline lookup yields CDR1 SNHLY and CDR2 FYNNEI. The CDR3 sequence is 13 residues long. CDR3 sequence reads: CASSSGAQETQYF. CDR3 coding DNA: TGTGCCAGCTCCAGCGGGGCACAAGAGACCCAGTACTTC.

The chain has TRBV29-1 and TRBJ2-4; the D is unclear. This CDR3 has 13 amino acids. Germline CDR1 SQVTM, CDR2 ANQGSEA. Trimming shortened V by 7 bases and J by 2 bases, and 12 bases separated the two germline ends. This CDR3 is CSAEARTKNIQYF. CDR3 DNA sequence: TGCAGCGCTGAGGCTCGTACCAAAAACATTCAGTACTTC.

CDR3 region: CASSIRQGDYGYTF. Written as DNA, the CDR3 is TGTGCCAGTAGTATCCGTCAGGGCGACTATGGCTACACCTTC. The V call is TRBV19, the J call TRBJ1-2, with a possible D match to TRBD1 (5 bases). The germline gives CDR1 LNHDA, CDR2 SQIVND (reference sequence). This CDR3 comprises 14 residues. V gave up 3 bases and J gave up 3 bases, with 11 bases separating them.

Turning to this clone: Different DNA sequences within this sample yield the same CDR3. The chain uses TRBV7-9 and TRBJ2-7; 7 nucleotides align to TRBD2. The length of the CDR3 is 12 residues. Per the germline V gene, CDR1 is SEHNR and CDR2 is FQNEAQ (reference sequence). After removal of 1 base from V and 6 bases from J, the junction contained 0 bases not matched to a gene. The CDR3 DNA reads as TGTGCCAGCAGCTTAGGGGGGGGCGAGCAGTACTTC. Protein: CASSLGGGEQYF.

The chain employs TRBV6-5 and TRBJ1-2; possibly TRBD1 for D (6 bases). This CDR3 is built from 13 residues. Trimming stripped 6 bases from V and 3 bases from J, with 11 bases between. Germline V lookup: CDR1 MNHEY, CDR2 SVGAGI. This chain's CDR3 is CASRIDRHYGYTF. In nucleotides, the CDR3 is TGTGCCAGCAGAATCGACAGGCACTATGGCTACACCTTC.

This chain uses TRBV6-5 with TRBJ1-5; TRBD1 matches 8 bases. This CDR3 contains 15 residues. Germline assignment: CDR1 MNHEY and CDR2 SVGAGI. V shed 6 bases and J 7 bases; nucleotides not matched to a gene: 11. The CDR3 bases are TGTGCCAGCAGCCCCGACAGGGGATTCGGACAGCCCCAGCATTTT. It codes for CASSPDRGFGQPQHF.